Presented here are 3 T cell receptor beta chains from one specimen sequenced in a study of shared clonotypes between healthy human individuals. Profiled with immunoSEQ multiplex PCR; TCRdb holds only in-frame clones, not every one. The sample records over a million clones, 70% to 80% being singletons. Sequenced material: memory CD4+ T cells from PBMCs. Noted subset: CD45RA-negative fraction. These receptors were taken from a man between 18 and 35 years old in good health. Some clones in this sample may be carry-over from other donors' samples.

This chain connects TRBV5-1 to TRBJ2-5; 8 bases map to TRBD1. CDR1 and CDR2 (germline): SGHRS, YFSETQ. CDR3 length: 15 residues. The ends lost 4 bases at V and 4 bases at J; junction bases unmatched: 9. The CDR3 bases are TGCGCCAGCAGCCCGGGCCTAACAGGGGGAGAGACCCAGTACTTC. It yields the protein CASSPGLTGGETQYF.

With regard to this clone: This CDR3 is also generated by other DNA sequences in the sample. The V and J genes are TRBV2 and TRBJ2-7, with 8 bases lining up with TRBD1. V lost 6 bases to trimming and J lost 0 bases; unmatched junction nucleotides: 4. This CDR3 is built from 14 residues. From germline, CDR1 is SNHLY and CDR2 FYNNEI. The CDR3 loop reads CASSGGQGSYEQYF. The DNA of the CDR3 is TGTGCCAGCAGCGGAGGACAGGGCTCCTACGAGCAGTACTTC.

The V and J genes are TRBV30 and TRBJ1-4; possible D gene TRBD1, 6 bases. Trimming removed 6 bases from V and 5 bases from J, with 19 bases in between. From germline, CDR1 is GTSNPN and CDR2 SVGIG (reference sequence). The CDR3 contains 15 residues. The CDR3 loop reads CACNREFGVNEKLFF. DNA of the CDR3: TGTGCCTGCAACAGGGAATTTGGGGTGAATGAAAAACTGTTTTTT.